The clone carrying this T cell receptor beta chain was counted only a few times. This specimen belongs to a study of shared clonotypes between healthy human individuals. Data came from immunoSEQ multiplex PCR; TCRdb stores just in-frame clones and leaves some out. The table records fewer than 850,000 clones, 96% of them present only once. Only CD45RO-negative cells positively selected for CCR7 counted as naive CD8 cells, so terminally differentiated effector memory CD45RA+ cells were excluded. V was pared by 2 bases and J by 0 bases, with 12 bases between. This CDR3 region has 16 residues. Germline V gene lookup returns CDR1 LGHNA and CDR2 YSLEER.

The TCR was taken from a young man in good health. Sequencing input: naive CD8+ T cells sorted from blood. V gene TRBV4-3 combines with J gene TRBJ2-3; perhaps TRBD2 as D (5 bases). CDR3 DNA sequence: TGCGCCAGCAGCCAATTTTCGGGAACTAGCACAGATACGCAGTATTTT. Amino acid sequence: CASSQFSGTSTDTQYF.